This is a list of T cell receptor beta chains from one sample in a study of T cells in Graves' hyperthyroidism and ophthalmopathy. TCRdb called the multiplex PCR reads again in MiXCR, with one record for every CDR3 protein. The data show fewer than 450,000 distinct CDR3 sequences, approximately 18% seen once. Sequencing used blood. The receptors here all came from a woman between 25 and 40 years old with Graves' hyperthyroidism that later progressed to Graves' ophthalmopathy. The CDR3 runs from the conserved cysteine through the conserved F or W. The order of the fields is V gene, J gene, D gene, CDR3 length, clone size, CDR3 DNA, CDR3 protein. D genes are given only for firm matches. Clone size appears in some rows only: once, few, many, or a class for an expanded clone.

V: TRBV28; J: TRBJ2-2; D: -; length: 15; size: -; DNA: TGTGCCAGCAGATATGGGGGGCGTGACACCGGGGAGCTGTTTTTT; CDR3: CASRYGGRDTGELFF
V: TRBV28; J: TRBJ2-3; D: TRBD2; length: 16; size: many; DNA: TGTGCCAGCAGTTCACTAGCGGGCCCTAGCACAGATACGCAGTATTTT; CDR3: CASSSLAGPSTDTQYF
V: TRBV10-2; J: TRBJ2-5; D: -; length: 13; size: -; DNA: TGCGCCAGCAGTGAAGGGGAGCAAGAGACCCAGTACTTC; CDR3: CASSEGEQETQYF
V: TRBV3-1; J: TRBJ1-2; D: -; length: 16; size: many; DNA: TGTGCCAGCAGCCAAGAAGCGGACCACAAGATCTATGGCTACACCTTC; CDR3: CASSQEADHKIYGYTF
V: TRBV27; J: TRBJ1-2; D: -; length: 14; size: many; DNA: TGTGCCAGCAAGTGGGGCAGTGGGGGGTATGGCTACACCTTC; CDR3: CASKWGSGGYGYTF
V: TRBV11-2; J: TRBJ2-2; D: TRBD1; length: 16; size: -; DNA: TGTGCCAGCAGCTCGGCCAGACAGGGCTGGACCGGGGAGCTGTTTTTT; CDR3: CASSSARQGWTGELFF
V: TRBV2; J: TRBJ2-3; D: TRBD1; length: 15; size: many; DNA: TGTGCCAGCACCCGGGACAGGGTGACTTCAGATACGCAGTATTTT; CDR3: CASTRDRVTSDTQYF
V: TRBV2; J: TRBJ2-5; D: -; length: 13; size: -; DNA: TGTGCCAGCAGGCGGCTGTACCAAGAGACCCAGTACTTC; CDR3: CASRRLYQETQYF
V: TRBV20-1; J: TRBJ2-1; D: TRBD2; length: 12; size: few; DNA: TGCAGTGCTGAACTAGCGGGTAATGAGCAGTTCTTC; CDR3: CSAELAGNEQFF
V: TRBV29-1; J: TRBJ1-1; D: TRBD1; length: 12; size: few; DNA: TGCAGCGTTAACACAGGGGGCACTGAAGCTTTCTTT; CDR3: CSVNTGGTEAFF
V: TRBV29-1; J: TRBJ2-1; D: TRBD1; length: 16; size: -; DNA: TGCAGCGGACAGGGGACGCCCTTCAGCTCCTACAATGAGCAGTTCTTC; CDR3: CSGQGTPFSSYNEQFF
V: TRBV7-8; J: TRBJ2-3; D: -; length: 17; size: many; DNA: TGTGCCAGCAGTCCTAAAGAGGGGGGTTTGAGCACAGATACGCAGTATTTT; CDR3: CASSPKEGGLSTDTQYF
V: TRBV4-1; J: TRBJ1-2; D: -; length: 13; size: many; DNA: TGCGCCAGCAGCCAAGATGGGTACTATGGCTACACCTTC; CDR3: CASSQDGYYGYTF
V: TRBV14; J: TRBJ2-6; D: TRBD2; length: 16; size: many; DNA: TGTGCCAGCAGCCACCTAGCGGCCTCTGGGGCCAACGTCCTGACTTTC; CDR3: CASSHLAASGANVLTF
V: TRBV3-1; J: TRBJ2-1; D: -; length: 15; size: many; DNA: TGTGCCAGCAGCCAAGATTCCGGGCAGTCGAGTGAGCAGTTCTTC; CDR3: CASSQDSGQSSEQFF
V: TRBV6-1; J: TRBJ1-6; D: -; length: 16; size: -; DNA: TGTGCCAGCAGTGATGTGGCAGGGGCGCGGAATTCACCCCTCCACTTT; CDR3: CASSDVAGARNSPLHF
V: TRBV5-5; J: TRBJ2-3; D: -; length: 17; size: many; DNA: TGTGCCAGCAGCTTGAGAATAACAGGCTGGGGCACAGATACGCAGTATTTT; CDR3: CASSLRITGWGTDTQYF
V: TRBV7-9; J: TRBJ2-2; D: -; length: 17; size: -; DNA: TGTGCCAGCAGCTTTATGGGCCAGACGTCGGGGACCGGGGAGCTGTTTTTT; CDR3: CASSFMGQTSGTGELFF
V: TRBV6-1; J: TRBJ2-5; D: TRBD2; length: 15; size: many; DNA: TGTGCCGGATCTGAAAGGAGCGGGGCACAAGAGACCCAGTACTTC; CDR3: CAGSERSGAQETQYF
V: TRBV5-1; J: TRBJ1-1; D: -; length: 14; size: -; DNA: TGCGCCAGCAGCCCCACAGGGTATAACACTGAAGCTTTCTTT; CDR3: CASSPTGYNTEAFF
V: TRBV5-1; J: TRBJ1-3; D: -; length: 15; size: few; DNA: TGCGCCAGCAGACGGGACGGAGTCTCTGGAAACACCATATATTTT; CDR3: CASRRDGVSGNTIYF
V: TRBV2; J: TRBJ1-4; D: TRBD1; length: 15; size: -; DNA: TGTGCCAGCATCAGACAGGGACAGTATAATGAAAAACTGTTTTTT; CDR3: CASIRQGQYNEKLFF
V: TRBV2; J: TRBJ1-1; D: TRBD1; length: 14; size: -; DNA: TGTGCCAACAGTCCAGGGGCAGGGGGAACTGAAGCTTTCTTT; CDR3: CANSPGAGGTEAFF
V: TRBV28; J: TRBJ2-6; D: -; length: 16; size: few; DNA: TGTGCCAGCAGTCTGTCGACTCTTCCTGGGGCCAACGTCCTGACTTTC; CDR3: CASSLSTLPGANVLTF
V: TRBV19; J: TRBJ1-2; D: -; length: 13; size: -; DNA: TGTGCCAGTAGCTCATACAGGTTCAATGGCTACACCTTC; CDR3: CASSSYRFNGYTF
V: TRBV30; J: TRBJ2-3; D: -; length: 14; size: -; DNA: TGTGCCTGGAGTGTTTCTCCGACGCCGCATTCATTGTATTTT; CDR3: CAWSVSPTPHSLYF
V: TRBV27; J: TRBJ2-3; D: -; length: 15; size: many; DNA: TGTGCCAGCAGTTTAGCCCCAATTTTAGCGGATACGCAGTATTTT; CDR3: CASSLAPILADTQYF
V: TRBV20-1; J: TRBJ2-1; D: TRBD2; length: 16; size: -; DNA: TGCAGTGCTACCACTAGCGGGAGGGTGACGTATAATGAGCAGTTCTTC; CDR3: CSATTSGRVTYNEQFF
V: TRBV6-1; J: TRBJ2-5; D: TRBD1; length: 15; size: many; DNA: TGTGCCAGCAGCCCCGGGGGACAGGGGATCGAGACCCAGTACTTC; CDR3: CASSPGGQGIETQYF
V: TRBV20-1; J: TRBJ2-1; D: TRBD2; length: 15; size: once; DNA: TGCAGTGCTAGACGGCTAGCGGGAGGTTACAATGAGCAGTTCTTC; CDR3: CSARRLAGGYNEQFF
V: TRBV3-1; J: TRBJ1-5; D: -; length: 14; size: many; DNA: TGTGCCAGCAGCCAAGGTAGTGGAGATCAGCCCCAGCATTTT; CDR3: CASSQGSGDQPQHF
V: TRBV30; J: TRBJ2-3; D: -; length: 15; size: many; DNA: TGTGCCTGGAGTCCTGTACGCGTTCACACAGATACGCAGTATTTT; CDR3: CAWSPVRVHTDTQYF
V: TRBV29-1; J: TRBJ1-5; D: -; length: 14; size: many; DNA: TGCAGCGTTTATATCGAAGGTGAATATCAGCCCCAGCATTTT; CDR3: CSVYIEGEYQPQHF
V: TRBV4-1; J: TRBJ2-1; D: -; length: 15; size: -; DNA: TGCGCCAGCAGCCGCCGGGAACAAGCGAACTCTGAGCAGTTCTTC; CDR3: CASSRREQANSEQFF
V: TRBV6-1; J: TRBJ1-5; D: -; length: 13; size: few; DNA: TGTGCCAGCAGCATGGACGACAATCAGCCCCAGCATTTT; CDR3: CASSMDDNQPQHF